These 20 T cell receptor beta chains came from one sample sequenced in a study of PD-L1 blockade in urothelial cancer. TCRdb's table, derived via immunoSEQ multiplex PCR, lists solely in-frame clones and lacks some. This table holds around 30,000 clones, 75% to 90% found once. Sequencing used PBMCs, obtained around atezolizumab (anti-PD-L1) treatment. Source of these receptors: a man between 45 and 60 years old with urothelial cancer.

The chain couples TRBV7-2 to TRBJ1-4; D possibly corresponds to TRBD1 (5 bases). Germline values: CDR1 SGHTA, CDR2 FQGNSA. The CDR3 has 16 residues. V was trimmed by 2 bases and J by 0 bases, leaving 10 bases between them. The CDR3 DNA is TGTGCCAGCAGCTTACAGCAGGGAACAACTAATGAAAAACTGTTTTTT. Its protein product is CASSLQQGTTNEKLFF.

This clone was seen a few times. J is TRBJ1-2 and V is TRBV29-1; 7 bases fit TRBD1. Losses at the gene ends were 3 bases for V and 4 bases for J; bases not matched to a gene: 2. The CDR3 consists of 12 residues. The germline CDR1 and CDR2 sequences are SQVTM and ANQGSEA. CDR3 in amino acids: CSVEGQPYGYTF. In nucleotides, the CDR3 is TGCAGCGTTGAGGGACAGCCCTATGGCTACACCTTC.

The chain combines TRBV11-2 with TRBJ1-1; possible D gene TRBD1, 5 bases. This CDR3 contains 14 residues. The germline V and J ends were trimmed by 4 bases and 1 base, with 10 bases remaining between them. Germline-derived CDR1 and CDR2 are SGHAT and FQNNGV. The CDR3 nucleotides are TGTGCCAGCAGCTCCTATACAGGGAACACTGAAGCTTTCTTT. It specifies CASSSYTGNTEAFF. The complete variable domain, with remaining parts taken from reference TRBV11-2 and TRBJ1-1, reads EAGVAQSPRYKIIEKRQSVAFWCNPISGHATLYWYQQILGQGPKLLIQFQNNGVVDDSQLPKDRFSAERLKGVDSTLKIQPAKLEDSAVYLCASSSYTGNTEAFFGQGTRLTVV.

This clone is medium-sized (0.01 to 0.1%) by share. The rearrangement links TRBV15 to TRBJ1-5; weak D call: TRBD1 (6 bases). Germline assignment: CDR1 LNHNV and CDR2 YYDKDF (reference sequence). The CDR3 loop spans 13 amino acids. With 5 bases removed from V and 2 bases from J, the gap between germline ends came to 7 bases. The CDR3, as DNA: TGTGCCACCAGCTACAGGGGCAATCAGCCCCAGCATTTT. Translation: CATSYRGNQPQHF.

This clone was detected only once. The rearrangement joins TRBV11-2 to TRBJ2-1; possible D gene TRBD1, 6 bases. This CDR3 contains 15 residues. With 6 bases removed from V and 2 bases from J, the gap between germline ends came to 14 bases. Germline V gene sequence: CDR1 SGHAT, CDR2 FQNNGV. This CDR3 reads CASSLAQGPYNEQFF. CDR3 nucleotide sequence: TGTGCCAGCAGTCTCGCACAGGGACCCTACAATGAGCAGTTCTTC. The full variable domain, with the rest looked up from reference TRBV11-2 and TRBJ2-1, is EAGVAQSPRYKIIEKRQSVAFWCNPISGHATLYWYQQILGQGPKLLIQFQNNGVVDDSQLPKDRFSAERLKGVDSTLKIQPAKLEDSAVYLCASSLAQGPYNEQFFGPGTRLTVL.

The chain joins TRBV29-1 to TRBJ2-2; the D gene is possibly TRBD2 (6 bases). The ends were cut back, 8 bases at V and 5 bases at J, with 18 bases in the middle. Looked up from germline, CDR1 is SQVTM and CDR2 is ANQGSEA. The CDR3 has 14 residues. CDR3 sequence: CSPPGLMRTGELFF. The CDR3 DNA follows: TGCAGCCCTCCGGGACTTATGAGGACCGGGGAGCTGTTTTTT.

In DNA, the CDR3 is TGCAGCGTTGATAAAAAAAGGCCAGGGGGCAGGGGTGGCTACACCTTC. This sequence encodes CSVDKKRPGGRGGYTF. The chain couples TRBV29-1 to TRBJ1-2; 8 positions match TRBD1. Germline CDR1 reads SQVTM; CDR2 reads ANQGSEA. The CDR3 consists of 16 residues. Germline trimming cut 3 bases from V and 7 bases from J; bases unmatched to any gene: 16.

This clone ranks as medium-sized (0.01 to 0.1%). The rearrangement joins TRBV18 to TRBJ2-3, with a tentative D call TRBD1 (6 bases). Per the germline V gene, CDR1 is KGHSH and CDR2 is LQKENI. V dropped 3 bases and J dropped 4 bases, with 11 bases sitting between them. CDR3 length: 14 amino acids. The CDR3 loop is CASSPPTGPDTQYF. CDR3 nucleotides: TGTGCCAGCTCACCGCCTACAGGGCCAGATACGCAGTATTTT.

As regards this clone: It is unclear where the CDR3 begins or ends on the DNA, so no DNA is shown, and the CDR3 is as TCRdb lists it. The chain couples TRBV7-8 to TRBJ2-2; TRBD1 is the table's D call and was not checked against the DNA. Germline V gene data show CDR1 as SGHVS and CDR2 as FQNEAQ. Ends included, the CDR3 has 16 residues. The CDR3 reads CASSQQGKSAPGSCFF.

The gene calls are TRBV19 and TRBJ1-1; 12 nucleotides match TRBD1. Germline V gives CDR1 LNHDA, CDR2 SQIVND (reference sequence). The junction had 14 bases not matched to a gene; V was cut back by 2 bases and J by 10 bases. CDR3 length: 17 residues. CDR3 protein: CASSIRGTGGRRAGAFF. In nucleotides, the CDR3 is TGTGCCAGTAGTATAAGGGGGACAGGGGGCCGCCGGGCGGGAGCTTTCTTT.

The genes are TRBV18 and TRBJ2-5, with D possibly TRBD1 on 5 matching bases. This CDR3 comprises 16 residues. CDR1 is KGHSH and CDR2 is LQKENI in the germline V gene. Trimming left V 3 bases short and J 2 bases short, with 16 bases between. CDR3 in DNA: TGTGCCAGCTCACCGCAAGAACAGGCCGGACAAGAGACCCAGTACTTC. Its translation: CASSPQEQAGQETQYF.

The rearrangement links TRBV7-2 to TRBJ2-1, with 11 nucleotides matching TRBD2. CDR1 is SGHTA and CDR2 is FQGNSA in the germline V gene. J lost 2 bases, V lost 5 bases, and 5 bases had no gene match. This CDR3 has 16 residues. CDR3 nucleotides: TGTGCCAGCAGCCCCGTTAGCGGGGGGGCCTACAATGAGCAGTTCTTC. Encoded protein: CASSPVSGGAYNEQFF.

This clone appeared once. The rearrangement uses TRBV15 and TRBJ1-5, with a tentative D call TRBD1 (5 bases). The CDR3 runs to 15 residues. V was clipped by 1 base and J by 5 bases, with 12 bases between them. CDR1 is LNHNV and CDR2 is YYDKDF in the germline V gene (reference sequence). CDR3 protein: CATSRVRGSDQPQHF. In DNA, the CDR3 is TGTGCCACCAGCAGAGTACGGGGGTCCGATCAGCCCCAGCATTTT.

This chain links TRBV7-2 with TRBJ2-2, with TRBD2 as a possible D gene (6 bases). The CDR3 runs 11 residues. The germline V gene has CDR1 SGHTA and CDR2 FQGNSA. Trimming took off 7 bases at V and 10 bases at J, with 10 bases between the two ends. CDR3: CASTLGLELFF. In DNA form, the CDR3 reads TGTGCCAGCACCCTGGGACTGGAGCTGTTTTTT. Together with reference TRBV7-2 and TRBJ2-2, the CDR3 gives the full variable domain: GAGVSQSPSNKVTEKGKDVELRCDPISGHTALYWYRQSLGQGLEFLIYFQGNSAPDKSGLPSDRFSAERTGGSVSTLTIQRTQQEDSAVYLCASTLGLELFFGEGSRLTVL.

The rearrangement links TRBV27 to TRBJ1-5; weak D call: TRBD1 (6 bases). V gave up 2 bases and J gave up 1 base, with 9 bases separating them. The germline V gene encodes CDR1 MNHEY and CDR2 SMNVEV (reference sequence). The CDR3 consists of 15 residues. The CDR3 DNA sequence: TGTGCCAGCAGTTTACTGGGGGCGAGCAATCAGCCCCAGCATTTT. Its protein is CASSLLGASNQPQHF.

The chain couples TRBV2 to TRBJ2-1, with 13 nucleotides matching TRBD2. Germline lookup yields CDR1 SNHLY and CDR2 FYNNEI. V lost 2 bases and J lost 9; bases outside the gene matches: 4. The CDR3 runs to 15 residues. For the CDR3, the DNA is TGTGCCAGCAGTGAAACGGGACTAGCGGGAATTGAGCAGTTCTTC. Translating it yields CASSETGLAGIEQFF.

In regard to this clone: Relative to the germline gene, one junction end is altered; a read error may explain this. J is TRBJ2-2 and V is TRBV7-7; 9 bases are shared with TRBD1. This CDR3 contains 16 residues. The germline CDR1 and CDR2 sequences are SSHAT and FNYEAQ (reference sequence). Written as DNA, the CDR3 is TGTGCTAGCAGCTCCACCGGGACAGGGATCGCCGGGGAGCTGTTTTTT. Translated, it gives CASSSTGTGIAGELFF.

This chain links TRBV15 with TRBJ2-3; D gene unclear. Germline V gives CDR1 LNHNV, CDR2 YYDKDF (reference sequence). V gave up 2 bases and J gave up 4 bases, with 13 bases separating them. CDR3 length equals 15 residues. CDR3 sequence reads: CATSRRSLQADTQYF. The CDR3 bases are TGTGCCACCAGCAGACGGAGCCTTCAAGCAGATACGCAGTATTTT.

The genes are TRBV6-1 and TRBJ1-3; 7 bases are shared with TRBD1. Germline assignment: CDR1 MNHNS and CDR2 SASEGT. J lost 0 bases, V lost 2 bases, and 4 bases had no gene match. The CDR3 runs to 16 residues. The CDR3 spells CASSEQGGVSGNTIYF. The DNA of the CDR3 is TGTGCCAGCAGTGAACAGGGGGGAGTCTCTGGAAACACCATATATTTT.

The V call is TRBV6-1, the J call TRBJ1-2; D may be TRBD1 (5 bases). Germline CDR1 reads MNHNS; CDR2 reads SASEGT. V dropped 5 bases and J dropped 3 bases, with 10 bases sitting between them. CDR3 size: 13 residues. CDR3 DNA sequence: TGTGCCAGCAGTAGGGGTCCCTACTATGGCTACACCTTC. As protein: CASSRGPYYGYTF.